This T cell receptor beta chain was observed in a study of radiation and T cells in renal cell carcinoma. Study-level findings and limits: Baseline intratumoral clonotype presence is unknown without pretreatment biopsies. From baseline, blood top tumor clonotypes peaked at 2 weeks post-radiation.

Produced via immunoSEQ multiplex PCR; TCRdb's table is partial and in-frame only. Of approximately 150,000 clones in the sample, about 86% are singletons; the top ten hold 17%. A word on this clone: The target antigen is unknown.

The time point here: blood 4 weeks post-SBRT, at nephrectomy. The sample's treatment: 15 Gy SBRT to primary tumor, nephrectomy 4 weeks later. Trimming took off 1 base at V and 3 bases at J, with 11 bases between the two ends. CDR3 length: 15 residues. The germline V gene encodes CDR1 SGHRS and CDR2 YFSETQ. The sequence was collected from a woman aged 45-59 years with renal cell carcinoma. This rearrangement joins TRBV5-1 to TRBJ1-5; the D is unclear. The material was blood, obtained from a patient whose treatment included radiotherapy and nephrectomy. This CDR3 reads CASSLTGNLNQPQHF. The CDR3 bases are TGCGCCAGCAGCTTGACGGGGAACCTCAATCAGCCCCAGCATTTT.